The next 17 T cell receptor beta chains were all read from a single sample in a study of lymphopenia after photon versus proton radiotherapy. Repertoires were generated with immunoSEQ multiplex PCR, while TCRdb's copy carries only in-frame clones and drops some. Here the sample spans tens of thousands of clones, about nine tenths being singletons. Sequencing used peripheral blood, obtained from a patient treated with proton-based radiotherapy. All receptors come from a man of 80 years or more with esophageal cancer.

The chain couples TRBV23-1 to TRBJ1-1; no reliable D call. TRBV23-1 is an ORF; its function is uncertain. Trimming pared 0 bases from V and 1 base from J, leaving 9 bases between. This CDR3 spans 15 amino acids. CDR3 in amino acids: CASSQSRRQNTEAFF. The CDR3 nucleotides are TGCGCCAGCAGTCAATCCCGCCGACAGAACACTGAAGCTTTCTTT.

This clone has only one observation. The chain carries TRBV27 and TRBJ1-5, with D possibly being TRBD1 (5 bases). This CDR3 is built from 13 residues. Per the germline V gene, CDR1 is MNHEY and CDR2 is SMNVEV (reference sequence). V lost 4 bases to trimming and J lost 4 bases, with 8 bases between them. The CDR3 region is CASSWGRNQPQHF. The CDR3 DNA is TGTGCCAGCAGTTGGGGACGGAATCAGCCCCAGCATTTT.

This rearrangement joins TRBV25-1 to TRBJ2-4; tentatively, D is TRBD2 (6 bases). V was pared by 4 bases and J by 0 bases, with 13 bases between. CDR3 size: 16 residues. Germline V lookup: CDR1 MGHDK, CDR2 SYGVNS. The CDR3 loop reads CASSAPGGLAKNIQYF. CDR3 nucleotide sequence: TGTGCCAGCAGTGCCCCCGGGGGTCTAGCCAAAAACATTCAGTACTTC. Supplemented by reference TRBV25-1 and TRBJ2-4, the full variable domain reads EADIYQTPRYLVIGTGKKITLECSQTMGHDKMYWYQQDPGMELHLIHYSYGVNSTEKGDLSSESTVSRIRTEHFPLTLESARPSHTSQYLCASSAPGGLAKNIQYFGAGTRLSVL.

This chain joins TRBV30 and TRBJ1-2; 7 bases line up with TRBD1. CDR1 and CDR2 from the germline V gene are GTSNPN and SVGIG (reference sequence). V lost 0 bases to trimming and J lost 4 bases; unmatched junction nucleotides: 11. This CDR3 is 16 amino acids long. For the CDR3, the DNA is TGTGCCTGGAGTGTACGGGGACAGACAATTTTCTATGGCTACACCTTC. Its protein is CAWSVRGQTIFYGYTF.

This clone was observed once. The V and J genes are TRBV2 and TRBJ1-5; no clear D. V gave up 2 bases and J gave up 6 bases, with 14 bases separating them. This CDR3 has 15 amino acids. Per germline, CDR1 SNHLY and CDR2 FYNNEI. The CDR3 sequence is CASSEISRVGQPQHF. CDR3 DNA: TGTGCCAGCAGTGAAATTTCTAGGGTTGGTCAGCCCCAGCATTTT.

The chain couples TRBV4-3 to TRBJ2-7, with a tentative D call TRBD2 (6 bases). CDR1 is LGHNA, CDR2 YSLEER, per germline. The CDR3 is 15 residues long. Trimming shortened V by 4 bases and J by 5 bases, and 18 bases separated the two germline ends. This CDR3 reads CASSRTAGPGHEQYF. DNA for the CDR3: TGCGCCAGCAGCCGCACCGCGGGGCCTGGCCACGAGCAGTACTTC.

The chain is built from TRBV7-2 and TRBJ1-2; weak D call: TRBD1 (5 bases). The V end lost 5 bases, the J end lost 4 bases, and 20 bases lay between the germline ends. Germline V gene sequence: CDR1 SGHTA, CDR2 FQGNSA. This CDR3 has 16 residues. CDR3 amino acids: CASSRQTQGLSYGYTF. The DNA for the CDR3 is TGTGCCAGCAGCCGCCAGACGCAGGGCCTTTCCTATGGCTACACCTTC.

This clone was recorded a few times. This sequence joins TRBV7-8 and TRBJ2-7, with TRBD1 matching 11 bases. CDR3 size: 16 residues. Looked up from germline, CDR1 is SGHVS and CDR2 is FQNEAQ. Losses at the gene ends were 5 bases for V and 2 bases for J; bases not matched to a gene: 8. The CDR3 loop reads CASSLGPGQGAYEQYF. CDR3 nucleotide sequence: TGTGCCAGCAGCCTGGGGCCGGGACAGGGGGCCTACGAGCAGTACTTC.

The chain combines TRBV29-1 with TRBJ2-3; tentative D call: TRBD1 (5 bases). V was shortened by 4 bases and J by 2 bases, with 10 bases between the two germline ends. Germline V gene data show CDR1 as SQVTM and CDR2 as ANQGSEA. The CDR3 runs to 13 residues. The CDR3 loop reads CSVGGRTTDTQYF. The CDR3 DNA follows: TGCAGCGTTGGGGGCAGAACCACAGATACGCAGTATTTT.

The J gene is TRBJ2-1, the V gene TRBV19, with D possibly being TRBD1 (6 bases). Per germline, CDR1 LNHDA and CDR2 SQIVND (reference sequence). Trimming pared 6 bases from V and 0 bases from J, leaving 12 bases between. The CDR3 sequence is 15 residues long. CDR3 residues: CASSPGQFSYNEQFF. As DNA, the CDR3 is TGTGCCAGTAGCCCAGGACAGTTCTCCTACAATGAGCAGTTCTTC.

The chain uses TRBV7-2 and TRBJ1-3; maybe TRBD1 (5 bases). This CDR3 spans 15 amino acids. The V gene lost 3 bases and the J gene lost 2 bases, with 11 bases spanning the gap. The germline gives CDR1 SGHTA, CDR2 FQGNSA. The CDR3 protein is CASSFGPGPGNTIYF. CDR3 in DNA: TGTGCCAGCAGCTTCGGACCAGGGCCTGGAAACACCATATATTTT.

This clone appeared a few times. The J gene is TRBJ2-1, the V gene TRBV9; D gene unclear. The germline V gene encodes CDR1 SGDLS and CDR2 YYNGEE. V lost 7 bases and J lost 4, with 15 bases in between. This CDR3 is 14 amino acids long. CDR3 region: CASGGSGDYNEQFF. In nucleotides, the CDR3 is TGTGCCAGCGGTGGAAGTGGGGATTACAATGAGCAGTTCTTC.

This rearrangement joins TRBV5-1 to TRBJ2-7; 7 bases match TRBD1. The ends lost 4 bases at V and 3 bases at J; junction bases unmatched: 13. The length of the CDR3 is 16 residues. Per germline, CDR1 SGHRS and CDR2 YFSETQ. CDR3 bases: TGCGCCAGCAGCCCAAGCTACGGGACAGAGTACTACGAGCAGTACTTC. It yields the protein CASSPSYGTEYYEQYF.

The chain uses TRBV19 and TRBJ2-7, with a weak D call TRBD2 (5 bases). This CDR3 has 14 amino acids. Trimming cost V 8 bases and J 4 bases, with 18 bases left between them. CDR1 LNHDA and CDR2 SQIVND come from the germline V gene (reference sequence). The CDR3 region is CASGIRGAQYEQYF. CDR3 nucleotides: TGTGCCAGTGGGATCCGGGGAGCTCAGTACGAGCAGTACTTC.

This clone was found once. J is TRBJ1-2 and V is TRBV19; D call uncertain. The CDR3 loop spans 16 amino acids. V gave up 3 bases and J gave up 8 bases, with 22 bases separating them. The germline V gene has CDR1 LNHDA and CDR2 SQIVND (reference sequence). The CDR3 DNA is TGTGCCAGTAGTATCGGTGCAGGCGGGGTGGATGAAGGCTACACCTTC. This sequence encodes CASSIGAGGVDEGYTF. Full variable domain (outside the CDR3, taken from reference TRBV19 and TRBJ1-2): DGGITQSPKYLFRKEGQNVTLSCEQNLNHDAMYWYRQDPGQGLRLIYYSQIVNDFQKGDIAEGYSVSREKKESFPLTVTSAQKNPTAFYLCASSIGAGGVDEGYTFGSGTRLTVV.

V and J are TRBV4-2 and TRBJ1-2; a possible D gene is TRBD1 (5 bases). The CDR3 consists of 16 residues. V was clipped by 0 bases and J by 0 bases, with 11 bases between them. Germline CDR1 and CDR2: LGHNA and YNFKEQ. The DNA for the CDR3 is TGTGCCAGCAGCCAAGAATCCAGGGTCACTAACTATGGCTACACCTTC. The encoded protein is CASSQESRVTNYGYTF.

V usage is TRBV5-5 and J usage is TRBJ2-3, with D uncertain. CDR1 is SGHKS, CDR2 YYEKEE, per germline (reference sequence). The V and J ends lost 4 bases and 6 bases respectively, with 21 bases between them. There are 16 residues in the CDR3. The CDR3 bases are TGTGCCAGCAGCCCCGGGTCCCTCTTAAAGGGTGATACGCAGTATTTT. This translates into CASSPGSLLKGDTQYF.